What follows are 12 T cell receptor beta chains derived from one specimen sequenced in a study of blood T cells in healthy people across ages. Then a second PCR, running roughly 7 to 11 cycles, was carried out with a sample-barcoded 5' primer and a J-beta primer mix. Each CDR3 protein gets one entry after TCRdb re-called the 5' RACE reads with MiXCR. This sample yields over 1,200,000 distinct CDR3 sequences, of which approximately 63% are seen a single time; over 5.5% belongs to the top ten. The sequenced sample was blood. The receptors here all came from a man younger than 35 in good health.

This clonotype was counted a few times. V usage is TRBV5-1 and J usage is TRBJ2-4; TRBD2 matches at 7 bases. With 4 bases clipped from V and 6 bases from J, the junction kept 4 bases outside the gene matches. The CDR3 is 13 residues long. Per germline, CDR1 SGHRS and CDR2 YFSETQ. The CDR3 DNA reads as TGCGCCAGCAGCGGGAGCGGGGTAAACATTCAGTACTTC. Translated: CASSGSGVNIQYF.

The chain combines TRBV7-6 with TRBJ1-1; D unresolved. V dropped 5 bases and J dropped 0 bases, with 13 bases sitting between them. This CDR3 is 15 amino acids long. Germline V gene lookup returns CDR1 SGHVS and CDR2 FNYEAQ. This chain's CDR3 is CASSPGPDMNTEAFF. In nucleotides, the CDR3 is TGTGCCAGCAGCCCCGGCCCGGATATGAACACTGAAGCTTTCTTT.

The count of this clonotype is one. The chain combines TRBV7-2 with TRBJ2-1; D not certain. CDR3 length: 18 amino acids. From germline, CDR1 is SGHTA and CDR2 FQGNSA. The V gene lost 5 bases and the J gene lost 0 bases, with 20 bases spanning the gap. CDR3 nucleotide sequence: TGTGCCAGCAGCAGATCGGGCCCCCCCACAGACTCCTACAATGAGCAGTTCTTC. As protein: CASSRSGPPTDSYNEQFF.

CDR3 nucleotides: TGTGCCAGCAGTTTAGCGCACAGGGGCAATGAGCAGTTCTTC. Protein sequence: CASSLAHRGNEQFF. The rearrangement uses TRBV27 and TRBJ2-1; 7 bases map to TRBD1. The J segment lost 6 bases and the V segment lost 2 bases, leaving 4 bases of the junction unmatched. The length of the CDR3 is 14 residues. The germline V gene encodes CDR1 MNHEY and CDR2 SMNVEV (reference sequence).

The rearrangement joins TRBV27 to TRBJ2-3; 9 nucleotides line up with TRBD2. There are 16 residues in the CDR3. The V segment lost 3 bases and the J segment 6 bases; nucleotides outside the gene matches: 10. Germline CDR1 reads MNHEY; CDR2 reads SMNVEV (reference sequence). CDR3: CASSLASGALPDTQYF. CDR3 DNA sequence: TGTGCCAGCAGTTTGGCTAGCGGGGCCCTTCCGGATACGCAGTATTTT.

This clonotype was picked up a small number of times. This sequence joins TRBV29-1 and TRBJ1-1; D call uncertain. Germline CDR1 reads SQVTM; CDR2 reads ANQGSEA. Trimming pared 6 bases from V and 1 base from J, leaving 15 bases between. CDR3 length equals 14 residues. CDR3 residues: CSVTFPGGNTEAFF. CDR3 in DNA: TGCAGCGTAACATTCCCCGGCGGGAACACTGAAGCTTTCTTT.

The rearrangement links TRBV29-1 to TRBJ2-5; TRBD2 aligns across 7 bases. CDR1 is SQVTM and CDR2 is ANQGSEA in the germline V gene. This CDR3 has 13 residues. V trimming: 4 bases; J trimming: 5 bases; junction bases outside the gene matches: 7. For the CDR3, the DNA is TGCAGCGTTGTTGTGGGGGGAGGGGAGACCCAGTACTTC. It specifies CSVVVGGGETQYF.

This clonotype occurred many times. The rearrangement uses TRBV4-3 and TRBJ2-4, with TRBD1 as a possible D gene (7 bases). In germline, CDR1 is LGHNA, CDR2 YSLEER. Trimming left V 4 bases short and J 0 bases short, with 16 bases between. This CDR3 is built from 17 residues. This chain's CDR3 is CASSPLLEGAAKNIQYF. As DNA, the CDR3 is TGCGCCAGCAGCCCCCTTTTGGAGGGGGCAGCCAAAAACATTCAGTACTTC.

The chain recombines TRBV7-9 with TRBJ2-3; D is perhaps TRBD2 (7 bases). Germline lookup yields CDR1 SEHNR and CDR2 FQNEAQ (reference sequence). The CDR3 totals 16 residues. Between the trimmed V and J ends, which lost 6 bases and 1 base, there was a span of 17 bases. The CDR3: CASSPPGGGGTDTQYF. In DNA form, the CDR3 reads TGTGCCAGCAGTCCTCCTGGCGGGGGCGGCACAGATACGCAGTATTTT.

The chain is built from TRBV11-2 and TRBJ1-2, with D perhaps TRBD1 (6 bases). Trimming took 5 bases from V and 3 from J, leaving 16 bases between them. The CDR3 spans 15 residues. CDR1 SGHAT and CDR2 FQNNGV come from the germline V gene. DNA for the CDR3: TGTGCCAGCAGCCTTTCCGGGGGCTCCGACTATGGCTACACCTTC. As protein: CASSLSGGSDYGYTF.

The gene calls are TRBV29-1 and TRBJ2-7, with 12 bases lining up with TRBD2. Germline V gene lookup returns CDR1 SQVTM and CDR2 ANQGSEA. The CDR3 spans 14 residues. V was clipped by 5 bases and J by 2 bases; unmatched bases: 4. CDR3: CSVWTSGVPYEQYF. The CDR3 DNA follows: TGCAGCGTTTGGACTAGCGGGGTTCCCTACGAGCAGTACTTC.

This chain joins TRBV5-1 and TRBJ2-3; D ambiguous. The CDR3 is 15 amino acids. V lost 4 bases, J lost 2 bases, and 14 bases lay in between. Germline CDR1 and CDR2: SGHRS and YFSETQ. In nucleotides, the CDR3 is TGCGCCAGCAGCGCCGATAGAGCCCCCACAGATACGCAGTATTTT. As protein: CASSADRAPTDTQYF.